The 25 T cell receptor beta chains given below trace back to one sample, sequenced in a study of cytomegalovirus exposure and HLA in healthy donors. Assay: immunoSEQ multiplex PCR; the TCRdb copy retains only in-frame clones and omits some. The data contain about 180,000 clones, more than 75% of them singletons. Sequencing was performed on PBMCs. Receptors originate from a woman aged 30 to 39 in good health and CMV-seronegative.

The V and J genes are TRBV5-4 and TRBJ1-2; 7 nucleotides align to TRBD1. The CDR3 has 15 amino acids. Germline-derived CDR1 and CDR2 are SGHNT and YYREEE (reference sequence). Trimming cost V 3 bases and J 0 bases; bases outside gene matches: 5. CDR3 DNA: TGTGCCAGCAGCTCGTGGGGACAGCCTAACTATGGCTACACCTTC. It yields the protein CASSSWGQPNYGYTF.

V and J are TRBV13 and TRBJ2-2; 8 nucleotides line up with TRBD2. The CDR3 totals 12 residues. The germline V gene has CDR1 PRHDT and CDR2 FYEKMQ (reference sequence). V lost 9 bases to trimming and J lost 6 bases; unmatched junction nucleotides: 3. The CDR3 DNA reads as TGTGCCAGTTCGGGGGGGGCCGGGGAGCTGTTTTTT. This encodes CASSGGAGELFF.

The rearrangement joins TRBV6-1 to TRBJ2-7, with D tentatively TRBD2 (6 bases). Germline V CDR1 and CDR2: MNHNS, SASEGT. The CDR3 runs to 13 residues. Trimming left V 11 bases short and J 3 bases short, with 17 bases between. The CDR3 loop reads CAGESGDSYEQYF. The CDR3 DNA reads as TGTGCCGGCGAATCGGGAGACAGCTACGAGCAGTACTTC.

The chain has TRBV5-4 and TRBJ1-1; D remains unclear. V lost 0 bases and J 5 bases, leaving 5 bases between the germline ends. The CDR3 loop spans 12 amino acids. The germline CDR1 and CDR2 sequences are SGHNT and YYREEE (reference sequence). CDR3 loop: CASSLGATEAFF. The CDR3 DNA reads as TGTGCCAGCAGCTTGGGTGCGACTGAAGCTTTCTTT.

The chain combines TRBV7-6 with TRBJ2-7; the match to TRBD2 covers 7 bases. Per germline, CDR1 SGHVS and CDR2 FNYEAQ. After removal of 2 bases from V and 3 bases from J, the junction contained 4 bases not matched to a gene. CDR3 length equals 14 residues. The CDR3 is CASSLSGAHYEQYF. The CDR3 DNA sequence: TGTGCCAGCAGCTTAAGCGGGGCCCACTACGAGCAGTACTTC.

The chain couples TRBV6-1 to TRBJ2-7; D is undetermined. Trimming stripped 5 bases from V and 3 bases from J, with 11 bases between. Germline CDR1 reads MNHNS; CDR2 reads SASEGT. The CDR3 has 13 residues. CDR3: CASSSSAGYEQYF. As DNA, the CDR3 is TGTGCCAGCAGTTCCAGTGCAGGCTACGAGCAGTACTTC.

This clone appeared once. V gene TRBV5-1 combines with J gene TRBJ2-7; tentatively, D is TRBD2 (6 bases). The ends were cut back, 0 bases at V and 2 bases at J, with 15 bases in the middle. The CDR3 consists of 16 residues. Germline CDR1 and CDR2: SGHRS and YFSETQ. The CDR3 DNA reads TGCGCCAGCAGCTTGGTTGGGGGACTGCTGACCTACGAGCAGTACTTC. This gives the protein CASSLVGGLLTYEQYF.

As DNA, the CDR3 is TGTGCCAGCAGTGAAAACGAGGGGGCGACTAACTATGGCTACACCTTC. Encoded protein: CASSENEGATNYGYTF. V is TRBV6-1 and J is TRBJ1-2, with 7 bases lining up with TRBD1. The V gene's germline CDR1 is MNHNS and CDR2 SASEGT. The CDR3 consists of 16 residues. V lost 2 bases and J lost 0; bases outside the gene matches: 6.

This CDR3 reads CASSDPQYEQYF. The CDR3 DNA is TGTGCCAGCAGTGATCCACAATACGAGCAGTACTTC. The genes are TRBV2 and TRBJ2-7; unclear D gene. This CDR3 spans 12 amino acids. Looked up from germline, CDR1 is SNHLY and CDR2 is FYNNEI. Trimming took off 3 bases at V and 4 bases at J, with 7 bases between the two ends. Supplemented by reference TRBV2 and TRBJ2-7, the full variable domain reads EPEVTQTPSHQVTQMGQEVILRCVPISNHLYFYWYRQILGQKVEFLVSFYNNEISEKSEIFDDQFSVERPDGSNFTLKIRSTKLEDSAMYFCASSDPQYEQYFGPGTRLTVT.

This rearrangement joins TRBV7-2 to TRBJ1-2; D possibly corresponds to TRBD1 (6 bases). This CDR3 contains 13 residues. Trimming shortened V by 1 base and J by 7 bases, and 10 bases separated the two germline ends. Germline V gene sequence: CDR1 SGHTA, CDR2 FQGNSA. The CDR3 here is CASSLDRESGYTF. The CDR3 coding sequence is TGTGCCAGCAGCTTAGACAGGGAAAGTGGCTACACCTTC.

This clone was observed a few times. The V call is TRBV6-1, the J call TRBJ2-7; no definite D call. V gave up 0 bases and J gave up 3 bases, with 3 bases separating them. Germline CDR1 and CDR2: MNHNS and SASEGT. This CDR3 is 12 amino acids long. The CDR3 sequence is CASSEAFYEQYF. CDR3 nucleotides: TGTGCCAGCAGTGAAGCCTTCTACGAGCAGTACTTC.

The table lists this clone with a few counts. This chain joins TRBV10-3 and TRBJ1-2; D remains ambiguous. The germline V gene encodes CDR1 ENHRY and CDR2 SYGVKD. The V gene lost 6 bases and the J gene lost 3 bases, with 8 bases spanning the gap. The CDR3 sequence is 12 residues long. CDR3 DNA: TGTGCCATCAGCCCACGAGACTATGGCTACACCTTC. As protein: CAISPRDYGYTF.

The rearrangement joins TRBV2 to TRBJ2-6, with D possibly TRBD1 on 6 matching bases. Trimming removed 10 bases at V and 2 bases at J, with 15 bases between. CDR3 length equals 15 residues. Germline V CDR1 and CDR2: SNHLY, FYNNEI. CDR3 in amino acids: CATTGDEAGANVLTF. CDR3 nucleotides: TGTGCCACGACAGGTGATGAAGCTGGGGCCAACGTCCTGACTTTC.

This sequence joins TRBV5-1 and TRBJ2-1; possibly TRBD1 for D (6 bases). The CDR3 is 11 residues long. Germline CDR1 and CDR2: SGHRS and YFSETQ. Trimming shortened V by 0 bases and J by 12 bases, and 7 bases separated the two germline ends. CDR3 loop: CASSLEGGQFF. The CDR3 DNA sequence: TGCGCCAGCAGCTTGGAAGGGGGGCAGTTCTTC. The whole variable domain, filled in from reference TRBV5-1 and TRBJ2-1, reads KAGVTQTPRYLIKTRGQQVTLSCSPISGHRSVSWYQQTPGQGLQFLFEYFSETQRNKGNFPGRFSGRQFSNSRSEMNVSTLELGDSALYLCASSLEGGQFFGPGTRLTVL.

The chain couples TRBV9 to TRBJ2-1; D may be TRBD2 (7 bases). Germline V gene sequence: CDR1 SGDLS, CDR2 YYNGEE. This CDR3 comprises 16 residues. Trimming shortened V by 0 bases and J by 4 bases, and 14 bases separated the two germline ends. CDR3 coding DNA: TGTGCCAGCAGCGTAGGTGGGGGGGCCCCGTACAATGAGCAGTTCTTC. Protein product: CASSVGGGAPYNEQFF.

The chain joins TRBV7-6 to TRBJ1-2; possible D gene TRBD1, 6 bases. Trimming took 1 base from V and 6 from J, leaving 12 bases between them. This CDR3 is 14 amino acids long. The germline V gene has CDR1 SGHVS and CDR2 FNYEAQ. The CDR3: CASSLGDNTDGYTF. The CDR3 DNA reads TGTGCCAGCAGCTTAGGGGACAACACGGATGGCTACACCTTC. Full variable domain (missing parts from reference TRBV7-6 and TRBJ1-2): GAGVSQSPRYKVTKRGQDVALRCDPISGHVSLYWYRQALGQGPEFLTYFNYEAQQDKSGLPNDRFSAERPEGSISTLTIQRTEQRDSAMYRCASSLGDNTDGYTFGSGTRLTVV.

Remarks on this clone: Germline is not matched at one junction end, which may reflect a read error. The chain joins TRBV12-5 to TRBJ1-2; a weak D match, TRBD1 (6 bases). This CDR3 spans 14 amino acids. Germline CDR1 is LGHNT and CDR2 is FRNRAP. This CDR3 reads CASALDSALYGYTF. DNA of the CDR3: TGTGCTAGTGCTTTGGACAGTGCACTCTATGGCTACACCTTC. The full variable domain, its missing parts supplied by reference TRBV12-5 and TRBJ1-2, is DARVTQTPRHKVTEMGQEVTMRCQPILGHNTVFWYRQTMMQGLELLAYFRNRAPLDDSGMPKDRFSAEMPDATLATLKIQPSEPRDSAVYFCASALDSALYGYTFGSGTRLTVV.

The J gene is TRBJ2-1, the V gene TRBV4-1; TRBD2 matches at 14 bases. Germline values: CDR1 MGHRA, CDR2 YSYEKL. The CDR3 has 16 amino acids. J lost 8 bases, V lost 2 bases, and 5 bases had no gene match. Here the CDR3 reads CASSQTGLAGAYEQFF. DNA for the CDR3: TGCGCCAGCAGCCAAACGGGACTAGCGGGGGCGTATGAGCAGTTCTTC.

DNA of the CDR3: TGTGCCACCAGCAGAGGCCGGGGGGTCAGCAATCAGCCCCAGCATTTT. This translates into CATSRGRGVSNQPQHF. The V and J genes are TRBV15 and TRBJ1-5; a possible D gene is TRBD1 (5 bases). The CDR3 is 16 residues long. CDR1 is LNHNV, CDR2 YYDKDF, per germline (reference sequence). V lost 1 base, J lost 1 base, and 11 bases lay in between.

The chain combines TRBV7-2 with TRBJ2-1; D gene ambiguous. V was pared by 5 bases and J by 3 bases, with 11 bases between. This CDR3 has 14 amino acids. The germline CDR1 and CDR2 sequences are SGHTA and FQGNSA. CDR3 sequence (DNA): TGTGCCAGCAGCCTGAGTTCCATCTACAATGAGCAGTTCTTC. It yields the protein CASSLSSIYNEQFF.

V and J are TRBV15 and TRBJ2-1; a possible D gene is TRBD2 (6 bases). Germline CDR1 reads LNHNV; CDR2 reads YYDKDF (reference sequence). This CDR3 has 16 residues. Between the trimmed V and J ends, which lost 0 bases and 5 bases, there was a span of 14 bases. The CDR3 DNA sequence: TGTGCCACCAGCAGAGAATCGGGGGTAGGAGACAATGAGCAGTTCTTC. Its translation is CATSRESGVGDNEQFF.

This chain connects TRBV5-1 to TRBJ2-7, with 8 nucleotides matching TRBD1. CDR1 is SGHRS and CDR2 is YFSETQ in the germline V gene. V trimming: 4 bases; J trimming: 0 bases; junction bases outside the gene matches: 3. The CDR3 sequence is 14 residues long. The CDR3 spells CASSGDRISYEQYF. CDR3 coding DNA: TGCGCCAGCAGCGGGGACAGGATCTCCTACGAGCAGTACTTC.

This clone was seen just once. The V and J genes are TRBV11-2 and TRBJ2-7; 8 bases agree with TRBD2. V dropped 5 bases and J dropped 6; count of bases not matched to a gene: 12. The CDR3 contains 15 residues. Germline V gene lookup returns CDR1 SGHAT and CDR2 FQNNGV. The CDR3 is CASSPFRGGSSEQYF. The CDR3 nucleotides read TGTGCCAGCAGCCCGTTCCGGGGGGGGTCGAGCGAGCAGTACTTC.

The J gene is TRBJ2-5, the V gene TRBV7-9; 12 nucleotides align to TRBD2. This CDR3 is 14 amino acids long. The germline CDR1 and CDR2 sequences are SEHNR and FQNEAQ (reference sequence). The J segment lost 3 bases and the V segment lost 4 bases, leaving 0 bases of the junction unmatched. Here the CDR3 reads CASSWTSGEETQYF. The CDR3 DNA reads as TGTGCCAGCAGCTGGACTAGCGGGGAAGAGACCCAGTACTTC.

This chain links TRBV18 with TRBJ1-5; no reliable D call. CDR1 is KGHSH, CDR2 LQKENI, per germline. The CDR3 runs to 15 residues. Trimming cost V 6 bases and J 1 base, with 13 bases left between them. The CDR3 coding sequence is TGTGCCAGCTCCCCTAGTCGAAGCAGCAATCAGCCCCAGCATTTT. It codes for CASSPSRSSNQPQHF.